This T cell receptor (beta chain) was identified in a study of OX40 agonist ivuxolimab in advanced cancers. Sequencing used immunoSEQ multiplex PCR; TCRdb keeps in-frame clones, though not all of them. The sample lists more than 50,000 clones; 85% to 90% were seen once. Germline V lookup: CDR1 MGHDK, CDR2 SYGVNS. Trimming removed 4 bases from V and 0 bases from J; junction bases left unmatched: 2. The CDR3 runs 14 residues. The starting material was CD4+ or CD8+ T cells sorted from blood, obtained in a trial of the OX40 agonist ivuxolimab. This TCR was sampled from an adult with an advanced solid tumor such as melanoma, head and neck, liver or kidney cancer. The chain joins TRBV25-1 to TRBJ1-2; 7 bases are shared with TRBD1. CDR3 coding DNA: TGTGCCAGCAGTGGGACAGGACCTAACTATGGCTACACCTTC. Its protein product is CASSGTGPNYGYTF.